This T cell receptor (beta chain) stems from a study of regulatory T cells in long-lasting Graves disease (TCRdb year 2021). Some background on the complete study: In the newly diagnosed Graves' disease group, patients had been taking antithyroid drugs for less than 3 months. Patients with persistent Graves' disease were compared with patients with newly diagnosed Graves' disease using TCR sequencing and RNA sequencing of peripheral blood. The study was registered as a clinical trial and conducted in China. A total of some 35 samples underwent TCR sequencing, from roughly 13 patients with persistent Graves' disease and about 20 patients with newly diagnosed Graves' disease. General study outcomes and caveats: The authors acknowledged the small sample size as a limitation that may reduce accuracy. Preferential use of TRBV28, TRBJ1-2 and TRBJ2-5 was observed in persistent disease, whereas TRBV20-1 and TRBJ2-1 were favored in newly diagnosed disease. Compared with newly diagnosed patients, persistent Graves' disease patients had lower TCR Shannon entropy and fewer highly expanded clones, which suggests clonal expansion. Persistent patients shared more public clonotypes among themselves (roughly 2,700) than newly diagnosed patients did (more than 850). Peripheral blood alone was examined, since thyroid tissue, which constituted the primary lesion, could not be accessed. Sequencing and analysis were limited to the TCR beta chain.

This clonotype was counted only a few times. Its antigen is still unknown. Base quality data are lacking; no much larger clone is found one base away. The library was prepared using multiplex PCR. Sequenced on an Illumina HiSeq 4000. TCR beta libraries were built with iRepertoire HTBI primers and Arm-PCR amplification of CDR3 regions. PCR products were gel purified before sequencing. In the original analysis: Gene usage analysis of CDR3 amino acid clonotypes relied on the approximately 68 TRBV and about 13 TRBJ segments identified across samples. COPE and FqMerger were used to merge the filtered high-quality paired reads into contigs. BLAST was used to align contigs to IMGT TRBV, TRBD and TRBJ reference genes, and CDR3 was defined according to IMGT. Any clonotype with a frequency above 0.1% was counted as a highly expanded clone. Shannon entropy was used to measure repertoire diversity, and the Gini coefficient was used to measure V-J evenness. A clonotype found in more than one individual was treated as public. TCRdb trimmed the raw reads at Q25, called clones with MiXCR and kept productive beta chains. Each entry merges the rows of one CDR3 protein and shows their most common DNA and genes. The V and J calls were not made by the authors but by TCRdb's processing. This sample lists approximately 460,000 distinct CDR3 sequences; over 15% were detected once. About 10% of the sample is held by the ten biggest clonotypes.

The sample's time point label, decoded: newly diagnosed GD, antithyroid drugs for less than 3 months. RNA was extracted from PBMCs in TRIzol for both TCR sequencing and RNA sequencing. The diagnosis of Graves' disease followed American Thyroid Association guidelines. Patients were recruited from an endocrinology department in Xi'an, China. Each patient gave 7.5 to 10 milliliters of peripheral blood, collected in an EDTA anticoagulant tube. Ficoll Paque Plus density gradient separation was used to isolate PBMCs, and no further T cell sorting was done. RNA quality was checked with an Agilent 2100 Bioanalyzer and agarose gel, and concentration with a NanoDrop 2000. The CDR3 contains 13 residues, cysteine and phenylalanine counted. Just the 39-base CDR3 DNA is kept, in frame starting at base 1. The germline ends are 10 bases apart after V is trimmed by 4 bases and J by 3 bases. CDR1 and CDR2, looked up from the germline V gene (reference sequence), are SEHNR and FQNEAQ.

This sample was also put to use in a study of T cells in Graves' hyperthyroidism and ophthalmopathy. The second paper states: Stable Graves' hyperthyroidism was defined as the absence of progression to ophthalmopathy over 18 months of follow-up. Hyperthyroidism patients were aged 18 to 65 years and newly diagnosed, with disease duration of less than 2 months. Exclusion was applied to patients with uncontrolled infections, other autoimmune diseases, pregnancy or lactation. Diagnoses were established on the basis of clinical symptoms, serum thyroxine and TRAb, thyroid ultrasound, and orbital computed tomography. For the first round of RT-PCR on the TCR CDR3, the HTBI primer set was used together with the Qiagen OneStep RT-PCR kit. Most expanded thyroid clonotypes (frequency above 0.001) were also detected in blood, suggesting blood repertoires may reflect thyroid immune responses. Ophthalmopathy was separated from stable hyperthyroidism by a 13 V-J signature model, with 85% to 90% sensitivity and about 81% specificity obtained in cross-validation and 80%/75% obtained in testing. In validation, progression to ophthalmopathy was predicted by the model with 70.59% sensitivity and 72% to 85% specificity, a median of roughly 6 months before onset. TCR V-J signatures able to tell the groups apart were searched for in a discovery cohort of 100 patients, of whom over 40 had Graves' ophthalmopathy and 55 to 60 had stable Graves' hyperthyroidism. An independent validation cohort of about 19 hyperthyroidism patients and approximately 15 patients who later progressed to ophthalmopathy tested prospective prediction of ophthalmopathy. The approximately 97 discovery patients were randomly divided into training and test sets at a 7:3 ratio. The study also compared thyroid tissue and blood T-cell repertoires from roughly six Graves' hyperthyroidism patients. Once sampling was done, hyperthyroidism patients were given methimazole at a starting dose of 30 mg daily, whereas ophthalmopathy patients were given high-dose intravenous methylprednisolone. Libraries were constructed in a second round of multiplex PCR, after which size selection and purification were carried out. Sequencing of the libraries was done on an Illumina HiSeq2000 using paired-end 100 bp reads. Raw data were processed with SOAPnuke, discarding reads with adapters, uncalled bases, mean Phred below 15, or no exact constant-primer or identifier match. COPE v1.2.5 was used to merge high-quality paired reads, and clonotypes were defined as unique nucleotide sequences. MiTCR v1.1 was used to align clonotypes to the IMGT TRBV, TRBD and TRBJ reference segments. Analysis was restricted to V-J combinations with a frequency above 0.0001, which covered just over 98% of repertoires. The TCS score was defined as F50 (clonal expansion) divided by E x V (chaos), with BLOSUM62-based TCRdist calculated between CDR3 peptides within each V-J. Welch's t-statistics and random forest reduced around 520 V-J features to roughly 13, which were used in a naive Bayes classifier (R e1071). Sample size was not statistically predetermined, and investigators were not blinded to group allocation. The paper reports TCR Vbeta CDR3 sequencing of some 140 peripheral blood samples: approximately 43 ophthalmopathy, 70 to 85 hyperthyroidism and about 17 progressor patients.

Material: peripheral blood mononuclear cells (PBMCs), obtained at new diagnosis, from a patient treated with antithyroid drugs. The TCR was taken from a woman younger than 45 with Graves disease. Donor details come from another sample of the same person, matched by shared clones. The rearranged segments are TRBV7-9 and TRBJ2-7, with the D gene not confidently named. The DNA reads TGTGCCAGCAGCTATGAGGTTGGCTACGAGCAGTACTTC. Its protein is CASSYEVGYEQYF.